This T cell receptor (beta chain) came from a study of T-cell memory formation after mild COVID-19. Study in general: For the most part, TCR clusters were specific to one donor.

Notes on the study in general: Confirmation of SARS-CoV-2 specificity was lacking for second-wave clones peaking day 37.

This clonotype was found a few times. Antigen specificity is unknown. TCRdb called the 5' RACE reads again in MiXCR, with one record for every CDR3 protein. The sample yields some 320,000 distinct CDR3 sequences, approximately 16% seen once. The CDR3 totals 16 residues. Per the germline V gene, CDR1 is MGHRA and CDR2 is YSYEKL. Trimming removed 1 base from V and 4 bases from J, with 17 bases in between. Sequencing used PBMCs or a T cell subset sorted from them (not recorded which). This sequence joins TRBV4-1 and TRBJ2-7; perhaps TRBD2 as D (5 bases). This TCR derives from a man between 18 and 29 years old who had mild COVID-19 (a few samples of this study predate the infection). Cell type and time point are not known. This chain's CDR3 is CASSQVSDYRGYEQYF. DNA for the CDR3: TGCGCCAGCAGCCAAGTCTCAGACTACCGAGGTTACGAGCAGTACTTC.